This entry lists 27 T cell receptor beta chains sequenced from one sample in a study of CD8 T cells in ankylosing spondylitis. TCRdb reprocessed the 5' RACE reads with MiXCR, giving one entry per CDR3 protein. The sample has about 250,000 distinct CDR3 sequences, about 24% seen once. The source material was blood, either unsorted or a sorted T cell fraction (not recorded which). The receptor set was obtained from a male donor with ankylosing spondylitis or in good health (not recorded which).

The chain is built from TRBV4-2 and TRBJ1-4; TRBD1 aligns across 7 bases. CDR3 size: 13 residues. CDR1 is LGHNA, CDR2 YNFKEQ, per germline. After removal of 7 bases from V and 4 bases from J, the junction contained 3 bases not matched to a gene. CDR3: CASIDRVNEKLFF. The CDR3 region has the DNA TGTGCCAGCATAGACAGGGTTAATGAAAAACTGTTTTTT.

This clonotype was observed many times. J is TRBJ2-7 and V is TRBV28; either TRBD1 or TRBD2 may supply D (5 bases each). Germline CDR1 is MDHEN and CDR2 is SYDVKM. This CDR3 contains 15 residues. Trimming stripped 6 bases from V and 0 bases from J, with 15 bases between. The DNA for the CDR3 is TGTGCCAGCAGCTCCGGGACGGCGAGCTCCTACGAGCAGTACTTC. Its protein is CASSSGTASSYEQYF.

The chain recombines TRBV12-3 or TRBV12-4 with TRBJ2-6; no reliable D call. The CDR3 spans 13 residues. The V gene lost 3 bases and the J gene lost 5 bases, with 5 bases spanning the gap. The CDR3 nucleotides are TGTGCCAGCAGTTTTGACAGGGCCAACGTCCTGACTTTC. Its translation: CASSFDRANVLTF.

This clonotype was observed a handful of times. The chain recombines TRBV20-1 with TRBJ2-3; TRBD2 is a possible D gene (7 bases). CDR1 DFQATT and CDR2 SNEGSKA come from the germline V gene (reference sequence). Trimming took 3 bases from V and 2 from J, leaving 21 bases between them. The CDR3 consists of 17 residues. The CDR3 nucleotides read TGCAGTGCTAGCCGGGGGGCCACCCCACGTCACACAGATACGCAGTATTTT. Translating it yields CSASRGATPRHTDTQYF.

This chain connects TRBV20-1 to TRBJ2-1, with 14 bases lining up with TRBD2. Germline CDR1 DFQATT, CDR2 SNEGSKA (reference sequence). The CDR3 is 15 residues long. V trimming: 6 bases; J trimming: 10 bases; junction bases outside the gene matches: 11. The CDR3 coding sequence is TGCAGTGCCGCCTCCCCGGGACTAGCGGGGGTGGAGCAGTTCTTC. Amino acid sequence: CSAASPGLAGVEQFF.

This clonotype was found many times. The genes are TRBV5-1 and TRBJ2-1; D gene ambiguous. The CDR3 contains 11 residues. From germline, CDR1 is SGHRS and CDR2 YFSETQ. The V gene lost 5 bases and the J gene lost 7 bases, with 7 bases spanning the gap. CDR3 residues: CASRRSNEQFF. The CDR3 DNA is TGCGCCAGCAGGAGGAGTAATGAGCAGTTCTTC.

The rearrangement links TRBV6-1 to TRBJ2-5, with 11 bases fitting TRBD2. The CDR3 covers 16 residues. After removal of 5 bases from V and 7 bases from J, the junction contained 12 bases not matched to a gene. Germline values: CDR1 MNHNS, CDR2 SASEGT. The CDR3 bases are TGTGCCAGCAGTCTCAGACTAGCGGGGCTGGCGTCGACCCAGTACTTC. The encoded protein is CASSLRLAGLASTQYF.

Here the CDR3 reads CASSPYGRTDTQYF. For the CDR3, the DNA is TGTGCCAGCAGTCCCTACGGCCGCACAGATACGCAGTATTTT. The chain joins TRBV27 to TRBJ2-3; D is undetermined. This CDR3 region has 14 residues. With 5 bases removed from V and 1 base from J, the gap between germline ends came to 10 bases. CDR1 MNHEY and CDR2 SMNVEV come from the germline V gene (reference sequence).

The CDR3 DNA sequence: TGCAGTGCTCCCCCAGCCCACGAGCAGTACTTC. It specifies CSAPPAHEQYF. The chain recombines TRBV20-1 with TRBJ2-7; D is ambiguous. Per germline, CDR1 DFQATT and CDR2 SNEGSKA (reference sequence). V lost 5 bases, J lost 5 bases, and 10 bases lay in between. This CDR3 is 11 amino acids long.

The chain links TRBV12-3 or TRBV12-4 to TRBJ2-7, with D perhaps TRBD1 (6 bases). Deletions cut 3 bases from V and 2 bases from J, with 11 bases between. The length of the CDR3 is 14 residues. Written as DNA, the CDR3 is TGTGCCAGCAGTTTTGGTGCAGGGGCCTACGAGCAGTACTTC. Amino acid sequence: CASSFGAGAYEQYF.

This clonotype was observed many times. The chain carries TRBV29-1 and TRBJ2-1; D possibly corresponds to TRBD1 (5 bases). CDR1 and CDR2 (germline): SQVTM, ANQGSEA. V was pared by 6 bases and J by 8 bases, with 14 bases between. This CDR3 is 12 amino acids long. The CDR3 coding sequence is TGCAGCGTGCCCAGGGTATCCGATGAGCAGTTCTTC. As protein: CSVPRVSDEQFF.

This clonotype was detected ten times or more. The chain recombines TRBV28 with TRBJ1-2; the D is unclear. V was shortened by 6 bases and J by 8 bases, with 16 bases between the two germline ends. Per germline, CDR1 MDHEN and CDR2 SYDVKM. The CDR3 has 13 amino acids. The CDR3 spells CASSPSGFGGYTF. CDR3 bases: TGTGCCAGCAGCCCCTCGGGGTTTGGAGGCTACACCTTC.

The rearrangement joins TRBV4-1 to TRBJ2-3; D possibly matches TRBD1 or TRBD2 (5 bases each). Germline CDR1 MGHRA, CDR2 YSYEKL. This CDR3 has 15 amino acids. The V and J ends lost 1 base and 6 bases respectively, with 14 bases between them. CDR3 bases: TGCGCCAGCAGCCAAGGGGACGTACCTAGGGATACGCAGTATTTT. Encoded protein: CASSQGDVPRDTQYF.

This sequence joins TRBV20-1 and TRBJ1-2, with D possibly being TRBD1 (5 bases). V was shortened by 5 bases and J by 8 bases, with 12 bases between the two germline ends. The CDR3 has 11 amino acids. The germline V gene encodes CDR1 DFQATT and CDR2 SNEGSKA (reference sequence). The CDR3 region is CSALGEGGYTF. The CDR3 DNA is TGCAGTGCTCTTGGGGAGGGGGGCTACACCTTC.

On this clonotype: A much larger clone differs from this one at a single base, so this may be a read error. J is TRBJ2-7 and V is TRBV3-1; the D gene is possibly TRBD1 (6 bases). The CDR3 is 12 amino acids. Germline CDR1 and CDR2: LGHDT and YNNKEL (reference sequence). The CDR3 nucleotides are TGTGCCAGCGGCAGGGGCTCCCACGAGCAGTACTTC. Translation gives CASGRGSHEQYF.

The chain links TRBV6-5 to TRBJ1-2; D remains unclear. Germline V gene lookup returns CDR1 MNHEY and CDR2 SVGAGI. V was pared by 2 bases and J by 4 bases, with 23 bases between. CDR3 length: 18 residues. CDR3 protein: CASSYGFGRTHDSYGYTF. CDR3 DNA sequence: TGTGCCAGCAGTTACGGTTTCGGCAGAACCCACGATAGCTATGGCTACACCTTC.

The sample holds many counts of this clonotype. This chain joins TRBV20-1 and TRBJ2-7; 9 bases are shared with TRBD2. The CDR3 covers 13 residues. Germline CDR1 is DFQATT and CDR2 is SNEGSKA (reference sequence). Germline trimming cut 8 bases from V and 9 bases from J; bases unmatched to any gene: 14. CDR3 nucleotide sequence: TGCAGTTCTTCCTTGCGGGGGGGATCCGGGCAGTACTTC. Its protein product is CSSSLRGGSGQYF.

V usage is TRBV29-1 and J usage is TRBJ2-1, with TRBD1 identical over 8 bases. CDR3 size: 15 residues. The ends lost 4 bases at V and 6 bases at J; junction bases unmatched: 11. CDR1 and CDR2 (germline): SQVTM, ANQGSEA. DNA for the CDR3: TGCAGCGTTGTTCCCGACAGGGGCATGTTCAATGAGCAGTTCTTC. Protein product: CSVVPDRGMFNEQFF.

V gene TRBV13 combines with J gene TRBJ2-5; 8 bases match TRBD1. J gave up 11 bases and V 5 bases, and 4 bases lay outside the gene matches. The CDR3 length is 11 residues. CDR1 PRHDT and CDR2 FYEKMQ come from the germline V gene (reference sequence). The CDR3 region is CASSDRDRQYF. As DNA, the CDR3 is TGTGCCAGCAGCGACCGGGACAGGCAGTACTTC.

The chain employs TRBV20-1 and TRBJ2-1; 9 nucleotides line up with TRBD1. The CDR3 runs 17 residues. The germline V gene encodes CDR1 DFQATT and CDR2 SNEGSKA (reference sequence). Trimming cost V 3 bases and J 2 bases; bases outside gene matches: 11. CDR3 sequence: CSASVSRGQGAYNEQFF. In DNA form, the CDR3 reads TGCAGTGCTAGCGTCTCTAGGGGACAGGGAGCCTACAATGAGCAGTTCTTC.

The sample holds many counts of this clonotype. V gene TRBV5-1 combines with J gene TRBJ2-2, with 7 bases identical to TRBD1. The CDR3 totals 15 residues. V trimming: 7 bases; J trimming: 1 base; junction bases outside the gene matches: 7. CDR1 and CDR2 (germline): SGHRS, YFSETQ. The CDR3 region is CASQNRDRNTGELFF. The DNA for the CDR3 is TGCGCCAGCCAGAACCGGGACAGGAACACCGGGGAGCTGTTTTTT.

This clonotype was recorded many times. The chain combines TRBV29-1 with TRBJ1-1; D unclear. The length of the CDR3 is 13 residues. The V and J ends lost 4 bases and 10 bases respectively, with 19 bases between them. Germline V gene sequence: CDR1 SQVTM, CDR2 ANQGSEA. In nucleotides, the CDR3 is TGCAGCGTTGTTGCAGGCGGAGCGGTTGGAGCTTTCTTT. This codes for CSVVAGGAVGAFF.

This rearrangement joins TRBV12-3 or TRBV12-4 to TRBJ2-1; TRBD2 agrees at 13 bases. The V gene end was trimmed by 6 bases and the J gene end by 8 bases; junction bases not matched to a gene: 13. CDR3 size: 17 residues. The CDR3 reads CASRSGTSGALGYEQFF. CDR3 nucleotide sequence: TGTGCCAGCAGATCCGGGACTAGCGGGGCTCTGGGCTATGAGCAGTTCTTC.

This clonotype was seen just once. The chain employs TRBV20-1 and TRBJ2-3; perhaps TRBD2 as D (6 bases). V was pared by 6 bases and J by 5 bases, with 9 bases between. The CDR3 contains 11 residues. Germline assignment: CDR1 DFQATT and CDR2 SNEGSKA (reference sequence). In DNA, the CDR3 is TGCAGTGCAAAGGGACTAGATACGCAGTATTTT. Amino acid sequence: CSAKGLDTQYF.

There are a few counts of this clonotype. The gene calls are TRBV3-1 and TRBJ2-2, with TRBD1 matching over 11 bases. Germline-derived CDR1 and CDR2 are LGHDT and YNNKEL (reference sequence). The junction had 9 bases not matched to a gene; V was cut back by 5 bases and J by 4 bases. This CDR3 comprises 17 residues. The CDR3 here is CASSKRTGGSGTGELFF. CDR3 nucleotide sequence: TGTGCCAGCAGCAAGCGGACAGGGGGCTCGGGCACCGGGGAGCTGTTTTTT.

This clonotype was recorded many times. The V call is TRBV29-1, the J call TRBJ2-5; D remains ambiguous. The CDR3 consists of 12 residues. Germline V gene sequence: CDR1 SQVTM, CDR2 ANQGSEA. The V gene lost 4 bases and the J gene lost 5 bases, with 11 bases spanning the gap. The CDR3 loop is CSVGEAPETQYF. CDR3 nucleotides: TGCAGCGTTGGAGAAGCTCCGGAGACCCAGTACTTC.

This clonotype has only a few counts. The gene calls are TRBV29-1 and TRBJ1-1, with D possibly TRBD1 on 5 matching bases. The CDR3 is made up of 13 amino acids. Germline CDR1 is SQVTM and CDR2 is ANQGSEA. V was pared by 3 bases and J by 7 bases, with 15 bases between. The CDR3 region is CSVDVGHTFEAFF. CDR3 DNA: TGCAGCGTTGATGTGGGGCACACCTTTGAAGCTTTCTTT.